The 21 T cell receptor beta chains below were found in one sample sequenced in a study of control samples from healthy donors and cancer patients. Sequencing was performed with immunoSEQ multiplex PCR; in TCRdb, only in-frame clones are kept and a portion is missing. The table lists about 410,000 clones, about nine tenths of them singletons. Material: PBMCs. The receptors here all came from a man aged 35 to 55 with head and neck cancer.

The chain employs TRBV7-3 and TRBJ2-7, with TRBD2 as a possible D gene (7 bases). V lost 5 bases and J lost 1, with 15 bases in between. Germline values: CDR1 SGHTA, CDR2 FQGTGA. This CDR3 is built from 15 residues. CDR3 residues: CASSVGGGASYEQYF. CDR3 DNA sequence: TGTGCCAGCAGCGTCGGAGGGGGGGCATCCTACGAGCAGTACTTC.

The CDR3 reads CASSVRDRSNSPLHF. Here the CDR3 DNA reads TGTGCCAGCAGCGTACGGGACAGATCTAATTCACCCCTCCACTTT. The chain joins TRBV27 to TRBJ1-6, with 7 bases matching TRBD1. Looked up from germline, CDR1 is MNHEY and CDR2 is SMNVEV (reference sequence). The CDR3 covers 15 residues. Trimming at V came to 6 bases and at J to 6 bases, leaving 8 bases not matched to a gene.

This clone was seen just once. The chain has TRBV3-1 (or the pseudogene TRBV3-2) and TRBJ1-1; 7 nucleotides agree with TRBD1. The length of the CDR3 is 14 residues. Germline V lookup: CDR1 LGHDT, CDR2 YNNKEL (reference sequence). V lost 0 bases to trimming and J lost 7 bases; unmatched junction nucleotides: 5. CDR3 nucleotide sequence: TGTGCCAGCAGCCAAGAGAACAGGGGCCTTGAAGCTTTCTTT. This encodes CASSQENRGLEAFF.

The V call is TRBV30, the J call TRBJ2-2, with D uncertain. V was cut by 0 bases and J by 1 base, with 9 bases left in between. This CDR3 has 15 residues. Germline CDR1 reads GTSNPN; CDR2 reads SVGIG (reference sequence). The CDR3, as DNA: TGTGCCTGGAGTGTCCTTCGACAGAACACCGGGGAGCTGTTTTTT. It encodes CAWSVLRQNTGELFF.

Concerning this clone itself: A read error may account for a junction end that differs from germline. The CDR3 DNA sequence: TGTGCCAGCAGCCCTCCAGGACAGGCCCCCATCTTC. Residues: CASSPPGQAPIF. The chain carries TRBV7-9 and TRBJ2-1; 7 nucleotides line up with TRBD1. Germline V gene lookup returns CDR1 SEHNR and CDR2 FQNEAQ (reference sequence). The CDR3 sequence is 12 residues long.

The chain uses TRBV9 and TRBJ1-6; TRBD1 matches at 7 bases. Germline trimming cut 3 bases from V and 10 bases from J; bases unmatched to any gene: 10. Germline-derived CDR1 and CDR2 are SGDLS and YYNGEE. There are 15 residues in the CDR3. The CDR3 loop reads CASSGMTGLGSPLHF. DNA for the CDR3: TGTGCCAGCAGCGGAATGACAGGGTTGGGCTCACCCCTCCACTTT.

J is TRBJ2-7 and V is TRBV2; 7 bases are shared with TRBD1. CDR3 length equals 14 residues. The V gene's germline CDR1 is SNHLY and CDR2 FYNNEI. J gave up 0 bases and V 7 bases, and 6 bases lay outside the gene matches. Here the CDR3 reads CASMGQFNSYEQYF. CDR3 DNA: TGTGCCAGCATGGGACAGTTCAACTCCTACGAGCAGTACTTC. Filled out from reference TRBV2 and TRBJ2-7, the complete variable domain reads EPEVTQTPSHQVTQMGQEVILRCVPISNHLYFYWYRQILGQKVEFLVSFYNNEISEKSEIFDDQFSVERPDGSNFTLKIRSTKLEDSAMYFCASMGQFNSYEQYFGPGTRLTVT.

The chain uses TRBV9 and TRBJ2-1; no clear D gene. Trimming stripped 0 bases from V and 6 bases from J, with 13 bases between. Per the germline V gene, CDR1 is SGDLS and CDR2 is YYNGEE. The CDR3 covers 15 residues. In DNA, the CDR3 is TGTGCCAGCAGCGTAGGTGGGAACCCCATCAATGAGCAGTTCTTC. Amino acids: CASSVGGNPINEQFF.

This chain joins TRBV11-1 and TRBJ2-7, with D unresolved. Germline V CDR1 and CDR2: SGHAT, FQDESV (reference sequence). Trimming cost V 3 bases and J 4 bases, with 10 bases left between them. The CDR3 is 13 residues long. In DNA, the CDR3 is TGTGCCAGCAGCTTGACGGACGGGTACGAGCAGTACTTC. Translation: CASSLTDGYEQYF.

V is TRBV30 and J is TRBJ1-4, with unresolved D. The CDR3 is 13 amino acids. The germline V gene has CDR1 GTSNPN and CDR2 SVGIG (reference sequence). Trimming cost V 4 bases and J 3 bases, with 9 bases left between them. CDR3 region: CAWNGVPNEKLFF. The CDR3 bases are TGTGCCTGGAATGGGGTCCCTAATGAAAAACTGTTTTTT.

Notes on this clone: The germline gene is not matched at one end of the junction; a read error may be the cause. The chain links TRBV7-7 to TRBJ2-2; TRBD2 agrees at 12 bases. CDR3 length equals 16 residues. CDR1 and CDR2 (germline): SSHAT, FNYEAQ (reference sequence). CDR3 loop: CASSSLLAGGSGELFF. In DNA form, the CDR3 reads TGTGCTAGCAGCTCCCTACTAGCGGGGGGATCCGGGGAGCTGTTTTTT.

As to this clone: A much larger clonotype is one base distant, so this may be a read error. The chain couples TRBV5-4 to TRBJ2-2; 10 nucleotides line up with TRBD1. Trimming removed 3 bases from V and 3 bases from J; junction bases left unmatched: 2. CDR3 length: 15 residues. Germline V gene sequence: CDR1 SGHNT, CDR2 YYREEE (reference sequence). This CDR3 reads CASSSGTGDTGELFF. CDR3 nucleotide sequence: TGTGCCAGCAGCTCCGGGACAGGGGACACCGGGGAGCTGTTTTTT.

The gene calls are TRBV7-3 and TRBJ1-5; tentatively, D is TRBD1 (6 bases). Germline loops: CDR1 SGHTA, CDR2 FQGTGA. The CDR3 loop spans 14 amino acids. Trimming cost V 5 bases and J 4 bases, with 12 bases left between them. The CDR3 region has the DNA TGTGCCAGCAGCAGGACAGAACGGAATCAGCCCCAGCATTTT. This codes for CASSRTERNQPQHF.

This clone was seen a handful of times. This chain connects TRBV11-2 to TRBJ2-7, with D possibly TRBD2 on 5 matching bases. The germline V gene has CDR1 SGHAT and CDR2 FQNNGV. Trimming left V 6 bases short and J 4 bases short, with 10 bases between. CDR3 size: 12 residues. CDR3 in DNA: TGTGCCAGCAGTGGGAGAGGGTACGAGCAGTACTTC. Residues: CASSGRGYEQYF.

This chain connects TRBV7-6 to TRBJ1-3, with D maybe TRBD1 (6 bases). The CDR3 covers 15 residues. In germline, CDR1 is SGHVS, CDR2 FNYEAQ. The V gene lost 5 bases and the J gene lost 3 bases, with 14 bases spanning the gap. The CDR3: CASSPGDLFGNTIYF. In DNA, the CDR3 is TGTGCCAGCAGCCCAGGGGATCTCTTTGGAAACACCATATATTTT.

J is TRBJ2-1 and V is TRBV6-6, with 7 nucleotides matching TRBD2. In germline, CDR1 is MNHNY, CDR2 SVGAGI (reference sequence). V gave up 5 bases and J gave up 0 bases; unmatched junction bases: 7. The CDR3 extends over 16 amino acids. The CDR3 bases are TGTGCCAGCAGTCGGGCCGGCGGGAGCTCCTACAATGAGCAGTTCTTC. Its translation: CASSRAGGSSYNEQFF.

The chain is built from TRBV21-1 and TRBJ2-5; TRBD2, the table's D call, lacks a check against the DNA. TRBV21-1 constitutes a pseudogene. This CDR3 has 14 residues. The CDR3 DNA is TGTGCCAGCAGCAAAGAATTGAGCCAAGAGACCCAGTACTTC. It codes for CASSKELSQETQYF.

The CDR3 DNA reads TGTGCCTGGGGTCTCGGGGCTGGTGAGCAGTACTTC. It codes for CAWGLGAGEQYF. The genes are TRBV30 and TRBJ2-7; D may match TRBD1 or TRBD2 (5 bases each). Germline V CDR1 and CDR2: GTSNPN, SVGIG (reference sequence). Trimming left V 5 bases short and J 7 bases short, with 15 bases between. This CDR3 is built from 12 residues.

The chain combines TRBV7-3 with TRBJ2-1; D remains unclear. Germline values: CDR1 SGHTA, CDR2 FQGTGA. CDR3 size: 15 residues. V was pared by 5 bases and J by 0 bases, with 11 bases between. CDR3 region: CASSPLVGSYNEQFF. For the CDR3, the DNA is TGTGCCAGCAGCCCGCTAGTGGGCTCCTACAATGAGCAGTTCTTC.

J is TRBJ2-5 and V is TRBV3-1 (or the pseudogene TRBV3-2), with 9 bases matching TRBD2. V was clipped by 0 bases and J by 5 bases; unmatched bases: 10. The CDR3 runs 17 residues. CDR1 is LGHDT, CDR2 YNNKEL, per germline (reference sequence). The DNA of the CDR3 is TGTGCCAGCAGCCAAGACCTCTTCGGGCTAGCGGGGGAGACCCAGTACTTC. It translates to CASSQDLFGLAGETQYF.

The rearrangement links TRBV7-2 to TRBJ2-1; no reliable D call. The CDR3 has 13 amino acids. The germline V gene encodes CDR1 SGHTA and CDR2 FQGNSA. Trimming shortened V by 9 bases and J by 9 bases, and 18 bases separated the two germline ends. The CDR3 nucleotides are TGTGCCAGTTCACTTCTGGGGTCGGGTGAGCAGTTCTTC. It yields the protein CASSLLGSGEQFF.